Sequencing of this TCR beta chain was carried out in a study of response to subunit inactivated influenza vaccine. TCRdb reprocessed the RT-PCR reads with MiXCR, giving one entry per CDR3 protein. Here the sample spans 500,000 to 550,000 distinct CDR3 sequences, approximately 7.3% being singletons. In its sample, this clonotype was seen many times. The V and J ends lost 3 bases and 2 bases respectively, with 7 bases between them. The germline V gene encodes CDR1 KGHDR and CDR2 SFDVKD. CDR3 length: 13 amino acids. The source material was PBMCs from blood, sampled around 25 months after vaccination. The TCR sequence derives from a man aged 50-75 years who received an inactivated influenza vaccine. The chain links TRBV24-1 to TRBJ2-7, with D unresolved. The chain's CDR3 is CATSDPTTYEQYF. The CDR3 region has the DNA TGTGCCACCAGTGATCCCACCACCTACGAGCAGTACTTC.